These 11 T cell receptor beta chains were sequenced from one sample in a study of early T cells in non-severe SARS-CoV-2 infection. Each CDR3 protein is one row after TCRdb ran MiXCR on the 5' RACE reads. This table has around 33,000 distinct CDR3 sequences, 4% to 5% appearing once. The sample consisted of whole blood. The receptor set was obtained from an adult who was a healthcare worker with PCR-confirmed SARS-CoV-2 infection or an uninfected control (not recorded which).

Judged by abundance, this clonotype is large (0.1 to 1%). The chain is built from TRBV9 and TRBJ1-5, with D unclear. Germline lookup yields CDR1 SGDLS and CDR2 YYNGEE. Trimming removed 0 bases from V and 0 bases from J, with 7 bases in between. CDR3 size: 15 residues. For the CDR3, the DNA is TGTGCCAGCAGCGTAGGCCCGCTTAGCAATCAGCCCCAGCATTTT. Residues: CASSVGPLSNQPQHF.

This clonotype has only a few counts. V usage is TRBV5-4 and J usage is TRBJ2-5; 9 nucleotides match TRBD1. This CDR3 is built from 14 residues. V gave up 3 bases and J gave up 2 bases; unmatched junction bases: 2. Germline values: CDR1 SGHNT, CDR2 YYREEE (reference sequence). The CDR3 loop is CASSSTGGQETQYF. CDR3 DNA: TGTGCCAGCAGCTCGACAGGGGGACAAGAGACCCAGTACTTC.

This clonotype was seen at least ten times. The V and J genes are TRBV5-1 and TRBJ2-5; a weak D match, TRBD2 (6 bases). V was cut by 1 base and J by 5 bases, with 9 bases left in between. CDR1 and CDR2 from the germline V gene are SGHRS and YFSETQ. CDR3 length equals 13 residues. The CDR3 reads CASSLIRGETQYF. CDR3 DNA sequence: TGCGCCAGCAGCTTGATCCGGGGGGAGACCCAGTACTTC.

The gene calls are TRBV3-1 and TRBJ2-7, with a possible D match to TRBD1 (5 bases). CDR3 size: 11 residues. The germline gives CDR1 LGHDT, CDR2 YNNKEL (reference sequence). V dropped 4 bases and J dropped 7 bases, with 8 bases sitting between them. The CDR3 DNA reads TGTGCCAGCAGCCTGGACATTGAGCAGTACTTC. Translating gives CASSLDIEQYF.

This clonotype has a handful of counts. The CDR3 is CSVDWASGGEEQYF. The CDR3 region has the DNA TGCAGCGTTGATTGGGCTAGCGGGGGAGAAGAGCAGTACTTC. V usage is TRBV29-1 and J usage is TRBJ2-7, with TRBD2 matching over 10 bases. In germline, CDR1 is SQVTM, CDR2 ANQGSEA. V was clipped by 3 bases and J by 7 bases; unmatched bases: 9. This CDR3 has 14 residues.

This clonotype was seen many times. The chain combines TRBV3-1 with TRBJ1-6; the match to TRBD1 covers 7 bases. With V trimmed by 1 base and J by 7 bases, 7 bases remained unmatched. The germline V gene encodes CDR1 LGHDT and CDR2 YNNKEL (reference sequence). This CDR3 has 16 amino acids. The CDR3 here is CASSQAKDRLNSPLHF. The DNA for the CDR3 is TGTGCCAGCAGCCAAGCCAAGGACAGGCTCAATTCACCCCTCCACTTT.

The chain couples TRBV20-1 to TRBJ1-5, with D possibly matching TRBD1 (5 bases). Per the germline V gene, CDR1 is DFQATT and CDR2 is SNEGSKA (reference sequence). This CDR3 has 16 residues. The V end lost 0 bases, the J end lost 1 base, and 13 bases lay between the germline ends. The CDR3 coding sequence is TGCAGTGCTAGAGATCACGGGGGAGGAAGCAATCAGCCCCAGCATTTT. Protein: CSARDHGGGSNQPQHF.

At least ten counts were recorded for this clonotype. The chain is built from TRBV2 and TRBJ1-2; maybe TRBD1 (5 bases). The ends were cut back, 6 bases at V and 2 bases at J, with 16 bases in the middle. CDR1 and CDR2 (germline): SNHLY, FYNNEI. This CDR3 comprises 15 residues. The CDR3 loop reads CASRALEGRNYGYTF. CDR3 sequence (DNA): TGTGCCAGCAGAGCGCTGGAGGGGCGGAACTATGGCTACACCTTC.

This clonotype has more than one count but fewer than ten. CDR3 sequence (DNA): TGCAGCGTTGTCCAGGGGTCGGATACGCAGTATTTT. As protein: CSVVQGSDTQYF. The chain employs TRBV29-1 and TRBJ2-3, with D maybe TRBD1 (6 bases). Per germline, CDR1 SQVTM and CDR2 ANQGSEA. This CDR3 has 12 residues. Trimming left V 4 bases short and J 6 bases short, with 11 bases between.

The chain recombines TRBV27 with TRBJ1-6; unclear D gene. With 6 bases removed from V and 0 bases from J, the gap between germline ends came to 3 bases. CDR3 length: 13 amino acids. The germline gives CDR1 MNHEY, CDR2 SMNVEV (reference sequence). The CDR3, as DNA: TGTGCCAGCAGGAGCTCCTATAATTCACCCCTCCACTTT. Amino acid sequence: CASRSSYNSPLHF.

There are many counts of this clonotype. The chain uses TRBV20-1 and TRBJ1-5; 9 bases map to TRBD1. Germline V lookup: CDR1 DFQATT, CDR2 SNEGSKA (reference sequence). This CDR3 has 14 amino acids. J lost 3 bases, V lost 6 bases, and 6 bases had no gene match. Here the CDR3 reads CSAPGQGDNQPQHF. CDR3 nucleotides: TGCAGTGCCCCGGGACAGGGAGACAATCAGCCCCAGCATTTT.